This is a list of T cell receptor beta chains from one sample in a study of OX40 agonist ivuxolimab in advanced cancers. Assay: immunoSEQ multiplex PCR; the TCRdb copy retains only in-frame clones and omits some. The data contain roughly 73,000 clones, roughly 84% of them singletons. The sample consisted of CD4+ or CD8+ T cells sorted from blood, taken in a trial of the OX40 agonist ivuxolimab. The receptors shown here come from an adult with an advanced solid tumor such as melanoma, head and neck, liver or kidney cancer. The CDR3 runs from the conserved cysteine through the conserved F or W. D genes are given only for firm matches.

>TRBV28|TRBD2
CASSSSAAGGPSRYEQYF
>TRBV7-2|NA
CASSLAWGYEKLFF
>TRBV28|TRBD1
CASSSPAAGGRYGYTF
>TRBV18|NA
CASSPTGRGRGSPLHF
>TRBV27|TRBD1
CASSQRRQGAGGYTF
>TRBV29-1|TRBD2
CSAGTARRASGDYEQYF
>TRBV6-1|TRBD2
CAGGPGTSEQETQYF
>TRBV4-3|TRBD1
CASSPSGTDGTEAFF
>TRBV19|NA
CASSTGGQYNEQFF
>TRBV6-6|TRBD2
CASRTSGRADTQYF
>TRBV10-3|TRBD1
CAISRQGATNTEAFF
>TRBV5-6|NA
CASSLRVNTEAFF
>TRBV6-6|TRBD1
CASSPRGPYEQYF
>TRBV19|NA
CASSIRGTGELFF
>TRBV12-5|TRBD1
CASGPGTGGQPQHF
>TRBV14|NA
CASSQVDRYGELFF
>TRBV6-1|TRBD1
CASSAYRGATQYF
>TRBV30|TRBD1
CAWSYRGGTDTQYF
>TRBV28|NA
CASSRMNTEAFF
>TRBV28|TRBD1
CATLVGQNYGYTF
>TRBV7-2|TRBD1
CASSLAFGQGALRPYEQYF
>TRBV7-9|TRBD1
CASSLPTPGQENF
>TRBV2|NA
CASEGSPNNEQFF
>TRBV5-6|TRBD2
CASKEAGASYNEQFF
>TRBV7-2|NA
CASSRQVIPGGTEAFF
>TRBV6-1|NA
CASRVDGGYTF
>TRBV19|NA
CASSTSTSGANVLTF
>TRBV5-1|NA
CASSPAGQGRTGTYGYTF
>TRBV11-2|NA
CASSFTGPRNTEAFF
>TRBV5-4|NA
CASSLPGGARNIQYF
>TRBV21-1|NA
CASSPQYYEQYF
>TRBV2|NA
CASSDSGQETQYF
>TRBV7-2|TRBD2
CASSLGVSGGTDTQYF
>TRBV5-1|TRBD1
CASSWGQGGPNSPLHF
>TRBV2|NA
CASSEGSGRVSEQYF